The 10 T cell receptor beta chains in this list originate from one sample, sequenced in a study of technical replicates of blood from several donors (dated by TCRdb to 2015 to 2018). Receptors were amplified or captured by the immunoSEQ multiplex PCR assay. TCRdb holds this immuneACCESS table with in-frame rearrangements only. Some clones are missing; in checked studies, unresolved V genes explain under half, and the rest has no known cause. The sample yields about 90,000 clones; around 90% were counted once. The ten largest account for over 0.2% of the sample. Sequencing was carried out using T cells isolated from PBMCs. The source of these receptors is a human donor in good health.

The rearrangement uses TRBV25-1 and TRBJ1-2, with D unresolved. The germline V gene has CDR1 MGHDK and CDR2 SYGVNS. This CDR3 is 15 amino acids long. The V end was cut by 1 base, the J end by 1 base, with 10 bases between. CDR3 region: CASSESREDNYGYTF. In DNA form, the CDR3 reads TGTGCCAGCAGTGAATCCCGGGAGGATAACTATGGCTACACCTTC.

This rearrangement joins TRBV6-1 to TRBJ1-2; 11 nucleotides match TRBD1. The CDR3 totals 16 residues. After removal of 1 base from V and 5 bases from J, the junction contained 6 bases not matched to a gene. Germline V gene sequence: CDR1 MNHNS, CDR2 SASEGT. CDR3: CASSEVVGQGAYGYTF. The CDR3 DNA sequence: TGTGCCAGCAGTGAAGTAGTTGGACAGGGGGCATATGGCTACACCTTC.

The chain couples TRBV27 to TRBJ2-1; 13 nucleotides align to TRBD2. V was clipped by 5 bases and J by 5 bases; unmatched bases: 3. The CDR3 consists of 15 residues. Germline V lookup: CDR1 MNHEY, CDR2 SMNVEV (reference sequence). This CDR3 is CASSLGTSGNNEQFF. CDR3 DNA sequence: TGTGCCAGCAGTCTTGGGACTAGCGGGAACAATGAGCAGTTCTTC.

The CDR3 sequence is CATKTGSYEQYF. CDR3 bases: TGCGCCACCAAAACAGGGAGTTACGAGCAGTACTTC. The chain recombines TRBV5-1 with TRBJ2-7; maybe TRBD1 (6 bases). Germline V lookup: CDR1 SGHRS, CDR2 YFSETQ. The CDR3 contains 12 residues. Trimming left V 9 bases short and J 4 bases short, with 14 bases between. Based on the CDR3 plus reference TRBV5-1 and TRBJ2-7, the full variable domain is KAGVTQTPRYLIKTRGQQVTLSCSPISGHRSVSWYQQTPGQGLQFLFEYFSETQRNKGNFPGRFSGRQFSNSRSEMNVSTLELGDSALYLCATKTGSYEQYFGPGTRLTVT.

The genes are TRBV6-1 and TRBJ2-5; 7 bases agree with TRBD1. Unmatched junction bases numbered 7, after V lost 0 bases and J lost 6 bases. This CDR3 is 15 amino acids long. Germline V gene sequence: CDR1 MNHNS, CDR2 SASEGT. CDR3 in amino acids: CASSEALTGTKTQYF. The CDR3 DNA reads as TGTGCCAGCAGTGAAGCGTTGACAGGGACGAAGACCCAGTACTTC.

The chain uses TRBV7-9 and TRBJ2-1; TRBD2 might be the D (5 bases). This CDR3 is built from 15 residues. CDR1 SEHNR and CDR2 FQNEAQ come from the germline V gene (reference sequence). Trimming stripped 1 base from V and 10 bases from J, with 17 bases between. The CDR3 DNA reads TGTGCCAGCAGCTTAGAAGGAGGTTGGACCGTCGAGCAGTTCTTC. Translation: CASSLEGGWTVEQFF. The variable domain in full, with the rest retrieved from reference TRBV7-9 and TRBJ2-1, is DTGVSQNPRHKITKRGQNVTFRCDPISEHNRLYWYRQTLGQGPEFLTYFQNEAQLEKSRLLSDRFSAERPKGSFSTLEIQRTEQGDSAMYLCASSLEGGWTVEQFFGPGTRLTVL.

The rearrangement joins TRBV27 to TRBJ2-7, with 11 nucleotides matching TRBD2. Germline loops: CDR1 MNHEY, CDR2 SMNVEV (reference sequence). J gave up 2 bases and V 5 bases, and 5 bases lay outside the gene matches. The CDR3 extends over 15 amino acids. The CDR3 coding sequence is TGTGCCAGCAGTCCGACTAGCGGGAAGCCCTACGAGCAGTACTTC. It yields the protein CASSPTSGKPYEQYF.

The genes are TRBV18 and TRBJ1-2, with a tentative D call TRBD1 (6 bases). The germline gives CDR1 KGHSH, CDR2 LQKENI. The CDR3 has 15 residues. The V end was cut by 3 bases, the J end by 5 bases, with 16 bases between. The CDR3 DNA reads as TGTGCCAGCTCACCGCCCCAGGGGAGCCGGTATGGCTACACCTTC. It translates to CASSPPQGSRYGYTF.

This clone was recorded once. The chain combines TRBV5-5 with TRBJ2-7, with 10 bases lining up with TRBD2. Germline V gene data show CDR1 as SGHKS and CDR2 as YYEKEE (reference sequence). The junction had 6 bases not matched to a gene; V was cut back by 4 bases and J by 5 bases. CDR3 size: 14 residues. This CDR3 reads CASSPSGRGDEQYF. In DNA, the CDR3 is TGTGCCAGCAGCCCTAGCGGGAGAGGCGACGAGCAGTACTTC.

The V gene is TRBV10-2, the J gene TRBJ1-2; tentative D call: TRBD1 (5 bases). V lost 10 bases and J 6 bases, leaving 15 bases between the germline ends. This CDR3 is 12 amino acids long. Germline-derived CDR1 and CDR2 are WSHSY and SAAADI. This CDR3 reads CATSRDSDGYTF. The CDR3 DNA reads TGCGCCACCAGCCGGGACTCGGATGGCTACACCTTC.